These T cell receptor beta chains were read from a single sample in a study of T-cell memory formation after mild COVID-19. Each CDR3 protein is one row after TCRdb ran MiXCR on the 5' RACE reads. Here the sample spans some 100,000 distinct CDR3 sequences, 11% being singletons. The sequenced sample was PBMCs or a T cell subset sorted from them (not recorded which). These receptors all come from a man aged 18 to 29 who had mild COVID-19 (a few samples of this study predate the infection). Cell type and time point are not known. CDR3s include the opening cysteine and the closing phenylalanine or tryptophan.

j_call v_call cdr3_aa
TRBJ1-4 TRBV4-1 CASSQGEGTGANLGEKLFF
TRBJ2-1 TRBV13 CASSLATEEDGHEQFF
TRBJ1-6 TRBV14 CASSPYFGANSPLHF
TRBJ2-3 TRBV21-1 CASSKVSGGPADTQYF
TRBJ2-3 TRBV20-1 CSARDYRSESTDTQYF
TRBJ1-5 TRBV10-3 CAISRDRALGSPQHF
TRBJ2-5 TRBV12-3/TRBV12-4 CASSFMGAIQETQYF
TRBJ2-3 TRBV7-9 CASSRLSTDTQYF
TRBJ2-5 TRBV28 CASSPSGPHQYF
TRBJ2-1 TRBV4-1 CASSLSMVAEQFF
TRBJ2-1 TRBV7-2 CASSPPAGTSGGYEQFF
TRBJ1-1 TRBV7-9 CASSLRGFEAFF
TRBJ1-6 TRBV12-3/TRBV12-4 CASSFEGISLHF
TRBJ2-7 TRBV7-2 CASSPARAYEQYF
TRBJ1-1 TRBV24-1 CATSPGPGAEAFF
TRBJ2-1 TRBV2 CASRGHEQFF
TRBJ2-3 TRBV27 CASSTGIGGTDTQYF
TRBJ2-7 TRBV13 CASSFSGRLGAEQYF
TRBJ2-1 TRBV15 CATSSERAGGGNEQFF
TRBJ1-2 TRBV7-9 CASSLNRINYGYTF
TRBJ1-2 TRBV7-9 CASSGGGSYGYTF
TRBJ1-1 TRBV5-1 CASSFGTAEAFF
TRBJ2-1 TRBV18 CASSPDSDPYNEQFF
TRBJ2-1 TRBV9 CASSGLAGGRYNEQFF
TRBJ1-4 TRBV3-1 CASSHLGSDVFEKLFF
TRBJ1-2 TRBV7-8 CASSFLGQHGYTF
TRBJ2-1 TRBV18 CASSPTSGSYNEQFF
TRBJ2-1 TRBV19 CASRAPGGRQFF
TRBJ1-1 TRBV7-6 CASSATMNTEAFF
TRBJ2-3 TRBV4-1 CASSRSRGADTQYF
TRBJ1-5 TRBV7-9 CASSLSGTGSNQPQHF
TRBJ2-3 TRBV4-1 CASSQEGSGGGTDTQYF
TRBJ2-7 TRBV27 CASSLMDRSYEQYF